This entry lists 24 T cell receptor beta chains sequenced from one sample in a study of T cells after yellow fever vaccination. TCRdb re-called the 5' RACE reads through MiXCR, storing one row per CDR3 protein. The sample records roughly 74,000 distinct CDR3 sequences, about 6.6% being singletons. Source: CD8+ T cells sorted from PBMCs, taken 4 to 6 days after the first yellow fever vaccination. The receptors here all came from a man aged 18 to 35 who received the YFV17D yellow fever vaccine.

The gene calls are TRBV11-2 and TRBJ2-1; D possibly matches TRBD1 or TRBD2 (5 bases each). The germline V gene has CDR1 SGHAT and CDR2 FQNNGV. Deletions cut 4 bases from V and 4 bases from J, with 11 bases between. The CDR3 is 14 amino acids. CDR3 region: CASSSRDEYNEQFF. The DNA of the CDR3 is TGTGCCAGCAGCTCCCGGGACGAGTACAATGAGCAGTTCTTC. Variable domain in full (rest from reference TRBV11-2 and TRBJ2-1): EAGVAQSPRYKIIEKRQSVAFWCNPISGHATLYWYQQILGQGPKLLIQFQNNGVVDDSQLPKDRFSAERLKGVDSTLKIQPAKLEDSAVYLCASSSRDEYNEQFFGPGTRLTVL.

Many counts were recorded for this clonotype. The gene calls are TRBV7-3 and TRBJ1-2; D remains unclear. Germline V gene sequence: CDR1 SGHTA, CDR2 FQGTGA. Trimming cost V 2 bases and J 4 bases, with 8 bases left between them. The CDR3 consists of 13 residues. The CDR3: CASSLEGGYGYTF. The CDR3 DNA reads TGTGCCAGCAGCTTAGAGGGTGGCTATGGCTACACCTTC.

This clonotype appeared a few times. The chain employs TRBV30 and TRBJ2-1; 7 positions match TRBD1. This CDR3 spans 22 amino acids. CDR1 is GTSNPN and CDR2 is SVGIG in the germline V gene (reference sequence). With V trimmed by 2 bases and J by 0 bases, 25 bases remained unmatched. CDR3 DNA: TGTGCCTGGAGTTTTGAGGTCTACCGGGACAGCCCGGCCCCGAGCTCCTACAATGAGCAGTTCTTC. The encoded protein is CAWSFEVYRDSPAPSSYNEQFF.

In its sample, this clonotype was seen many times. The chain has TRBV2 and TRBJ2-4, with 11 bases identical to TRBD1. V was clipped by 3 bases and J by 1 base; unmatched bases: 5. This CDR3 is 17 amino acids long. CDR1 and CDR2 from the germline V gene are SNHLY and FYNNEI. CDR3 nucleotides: TGTGCCAGCAGTGACGGACAGGGGGCTTGGGCCAAAAACATTCAGTACTTC. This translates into CASSDGQGAWAKNIQYF.

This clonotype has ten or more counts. In DNA form, the CDR3 reads TGTGCCAGCAGCTCCAGGGAGTCTGGAAACACCATATATTTT. It encodes CASSSRESGNTIYF. The gene calls are TRBV7-9 and TRBJ1-3; maybe TRBD1 (5 bases). The CDR3 extends over 14 amino acids. Trimming removed 4 bases at V and 1 base at J, with 8 bases between. Germline CDR1 SEHNR, CDR2 FQNEAQ (reference sequence).

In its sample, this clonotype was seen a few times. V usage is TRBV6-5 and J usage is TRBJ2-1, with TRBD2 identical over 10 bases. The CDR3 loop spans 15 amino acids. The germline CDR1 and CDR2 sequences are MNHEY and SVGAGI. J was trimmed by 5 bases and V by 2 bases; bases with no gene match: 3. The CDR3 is CASSYPSGGDNEQFF. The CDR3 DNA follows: TGTGCCAGCAGTTACCCTAGCGGGGGTGACAATGAGCAGTTCTTC.

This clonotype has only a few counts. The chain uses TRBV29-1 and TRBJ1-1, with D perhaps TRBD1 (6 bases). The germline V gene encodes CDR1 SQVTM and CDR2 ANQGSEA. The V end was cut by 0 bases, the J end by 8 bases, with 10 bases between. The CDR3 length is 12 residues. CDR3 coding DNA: TGCAGCGTTGAAGAGGGGGGCAGGGAAGCTTTCTTT. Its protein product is CSVEEGGREAFF. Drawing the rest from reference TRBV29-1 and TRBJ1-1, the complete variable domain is SAVISQKPSRDICQRGTSLTIQCQVDSQVTMMFWYRQQPGQSLTLIATANQGSEATYESGFVIDKFPISRPNLTFSTLTVSNMSPEDSSIYLCSVEEGGREAFFGQGTRLTVV.

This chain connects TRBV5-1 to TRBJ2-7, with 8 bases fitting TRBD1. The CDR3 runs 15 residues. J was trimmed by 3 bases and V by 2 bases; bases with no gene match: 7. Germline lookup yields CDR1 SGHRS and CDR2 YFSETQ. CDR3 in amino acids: CASSLQGGSLYEQYV. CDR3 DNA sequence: TGCGCCAGCAGCTTACAGGGGGGTTCCCTCTACGAGCAGTACGTC.

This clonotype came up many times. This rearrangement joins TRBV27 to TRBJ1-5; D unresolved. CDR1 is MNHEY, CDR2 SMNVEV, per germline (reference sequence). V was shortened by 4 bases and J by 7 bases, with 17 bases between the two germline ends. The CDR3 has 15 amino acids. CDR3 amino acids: CASSSINGVGQPQHF. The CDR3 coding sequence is TGTGCCAGCAGTTCAATAAACGGGGTCGGGCAGCCCCAGCATTTT.

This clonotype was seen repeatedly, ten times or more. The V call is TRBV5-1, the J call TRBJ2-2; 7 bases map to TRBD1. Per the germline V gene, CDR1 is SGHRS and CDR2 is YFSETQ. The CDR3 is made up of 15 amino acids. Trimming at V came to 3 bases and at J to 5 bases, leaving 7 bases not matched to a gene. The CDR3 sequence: CASSWRQGVTGELFF. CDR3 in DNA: TGCGCCAGCAGCTGGAGGCAGGGGGTAACCGGGGAGCTGTTTTTT.

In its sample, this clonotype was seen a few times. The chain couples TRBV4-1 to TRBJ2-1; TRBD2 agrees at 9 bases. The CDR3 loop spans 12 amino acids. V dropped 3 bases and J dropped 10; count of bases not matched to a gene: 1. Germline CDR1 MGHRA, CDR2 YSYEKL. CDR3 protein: CASSHTSGEQFF. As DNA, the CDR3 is TGCGCCAGCAGCCACACTAGCGGGGAGCAGTTCTTC.

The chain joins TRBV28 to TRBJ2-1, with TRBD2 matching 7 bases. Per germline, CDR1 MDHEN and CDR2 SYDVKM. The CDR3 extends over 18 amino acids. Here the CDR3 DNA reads TGTACCTGCAGTTTCAATTGGGGGGGGGACTCGGCGGGCCATGAGCAGTTCTTC. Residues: CTCSFNWGGDSAGHEQFF.

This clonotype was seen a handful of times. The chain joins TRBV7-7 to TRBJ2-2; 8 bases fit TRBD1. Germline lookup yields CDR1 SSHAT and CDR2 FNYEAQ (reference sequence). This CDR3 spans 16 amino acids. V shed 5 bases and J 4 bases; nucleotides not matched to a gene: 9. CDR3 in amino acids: CASSLRTGRITGELFF. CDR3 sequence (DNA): TGTGCCAGCAGCCTAAGGACAGGGCGAATCACCGGGGAGCTGTTTTTT.

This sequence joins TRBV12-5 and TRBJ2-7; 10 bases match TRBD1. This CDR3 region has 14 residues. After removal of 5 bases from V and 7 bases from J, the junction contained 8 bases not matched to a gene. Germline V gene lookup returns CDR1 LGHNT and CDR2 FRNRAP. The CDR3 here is CASGPGTGVIEQYF. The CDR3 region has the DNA TGTGCTAGTGGTCCCGGGACAGGGGTCATAGAGCAGTACTTC. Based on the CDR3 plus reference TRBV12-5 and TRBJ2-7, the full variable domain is DARVTQTPRHKVTEMGQEVTMRCQPILGHNTVFWYRQTMMQGLELLAYFRNRAPLDDSGMPKDRFSAEMPDATLATLKIQPSEPRDSAVYFCASGPGTGVIEQYFGPGTRLTVT.

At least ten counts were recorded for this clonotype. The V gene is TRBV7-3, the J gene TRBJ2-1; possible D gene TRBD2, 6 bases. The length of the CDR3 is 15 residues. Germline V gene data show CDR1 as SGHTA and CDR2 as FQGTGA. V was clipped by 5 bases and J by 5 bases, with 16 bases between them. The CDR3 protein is CASSPLGGSNNEQFF. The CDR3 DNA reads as TGTGCCAGCAGCCCCCTCGGAGGGTCTAACAATGAGCAGTTCTTC.

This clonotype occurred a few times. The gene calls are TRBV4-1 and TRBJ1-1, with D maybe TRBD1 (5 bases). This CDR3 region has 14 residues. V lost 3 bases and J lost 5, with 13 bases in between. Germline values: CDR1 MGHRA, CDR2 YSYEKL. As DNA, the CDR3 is TGCGCCAGCAGCCAGGGTGACAGCTGGACTGAAGCTTTCTTT. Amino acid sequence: CASSQGDSWTEAFF.

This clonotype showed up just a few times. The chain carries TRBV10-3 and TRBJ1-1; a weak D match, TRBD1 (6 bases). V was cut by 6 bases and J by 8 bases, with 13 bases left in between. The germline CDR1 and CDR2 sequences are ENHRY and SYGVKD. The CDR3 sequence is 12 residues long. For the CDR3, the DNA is TGTGCCATCAGATCAGGGGCTGCAGAAGCTTTCTTT. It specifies CAIRSGAAEAFF.

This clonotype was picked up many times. The CDR3 loop is CASSEADTGELFF. DNA of the CDR3: TGTGCCAGCAGTGAAGCGGACACCGGGGAGCTGTTTTTT. This chain uses TRBV6-1 with TRBJ2-2, with D unresolved. CDR1 is MNHNS and CDR2 is SASEGT in the germline V gene. Deletions cut 0 bases from V and 3 bases from J, with 2 bases between. The CDR3 consists of 13 residues.

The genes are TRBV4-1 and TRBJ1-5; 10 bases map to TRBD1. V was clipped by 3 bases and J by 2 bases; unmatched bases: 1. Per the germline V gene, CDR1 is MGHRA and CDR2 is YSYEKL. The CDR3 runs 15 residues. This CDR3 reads CASSQTGGGNQPQHF. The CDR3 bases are TGCGCCAGCAGCCAGACAGGGGGCGGCAATCAGCCCCAGCATTTT.

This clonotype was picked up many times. CDR3 residues: CASSEAPRLSIGANVLTF. CDR3 nucleotide sequence: TGTGCCAGCTCCGAAGCCCCCCGCTTATCGATAGGGGCCAACGTCCTGACTTTC. The chain links TRBV18 to TRBJ2-6; unclear D gene. The germline CDR1 and CDR2 sequences are KGHSH and LQKENI. The V gene lost 6 bases and the J gene lost 4 bases, with 22 bases spanning the gap. This CDR3 comprises 18 residues.

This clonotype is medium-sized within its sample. CDR3 coding DNA: TGTGCCAGCAGCCAAACCGGGACTAGCGGGGGGGAGACCCAGTACTTC. This translates into CASSQTGTSGGETQYF. The chain has TRBV4-2 and TRBJ2-5, with 15 bases fitting TRBD2. Germline V gene lookup returns CDR1 LGHNA and CDR2 YNFKEQ. V lost 2 bases, J lost 5 bases, and 3 bases stayed unmatched. The CDR3 covers 16 residues.

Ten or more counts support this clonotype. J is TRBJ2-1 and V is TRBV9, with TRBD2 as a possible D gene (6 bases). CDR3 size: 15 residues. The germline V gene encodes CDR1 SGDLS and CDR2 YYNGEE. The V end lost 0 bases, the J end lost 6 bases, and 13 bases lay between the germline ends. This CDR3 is CASSVGASEANEQFF. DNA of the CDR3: TGTGCCAGCAGCGTAGGGGCTAGCGAAGCCAATGAGCAGTTCTTC.

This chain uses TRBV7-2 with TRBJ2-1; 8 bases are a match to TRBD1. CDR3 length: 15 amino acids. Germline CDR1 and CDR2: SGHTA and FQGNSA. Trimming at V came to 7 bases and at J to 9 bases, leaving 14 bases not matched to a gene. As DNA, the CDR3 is TGTGCCAGCAACCCCTCGACAGGGGTTGTGAGTGAGCAGTTCTTC. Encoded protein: CASNPSTGVVSEQFF.

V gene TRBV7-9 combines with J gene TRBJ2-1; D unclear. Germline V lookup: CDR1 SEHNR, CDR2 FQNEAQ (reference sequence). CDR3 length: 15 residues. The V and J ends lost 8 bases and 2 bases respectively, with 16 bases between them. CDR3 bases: TGTGCCAGCGTCGACCCGAGGCGCCCCTACAATGAGCAGTTCTTC. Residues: CASVDPRRPYNEQFF. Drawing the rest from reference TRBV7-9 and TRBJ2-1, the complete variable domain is DTGVSQNPRHKITKRGQNVTFRCDPISEHNRLYWYRQTLGQGPEFLTYFQNEAQLEKSRLLSDRFSAERPKGSFSTLEIQRTEQGDSAMYLCASVDPRRPYNEQFFGPGTRLTVL.